The present T cell receptor (beta chain) was sequenced within a study of T-cell reconstitution after alpha-beta-depleted transplantation in children. For TCRbeta, the library was prepared with unique molecular identifiers. Using its own MiXCR run on the PCR reads, TCRdb lists one record per CDR3 protein. The table has some 200,000 distinct CDR3 sequences, approximately 10% seen once. Germline loops: CDR1 SGHTA, CDR2 FQGTGA. This CDR3 has 13 residues. J gave up 9 bases and V 3 bases, and 4 bases lay outside the gene matches. The V call is TRBV7-3, the J call TRBJ2-1; 8 bases match TRBD2. Sequenced material: PBMCs, taken before TCRalphabeta/CD19-depleted stem cell transplant. The receptor's source is a child in the first two years of life with acute myeloid leukemia, due to receive a stem cell transplant. The CDR3: CASSFREGPEQFF. CDR3 sequence (DNA): TGTGCCAGCAGCTTCCGGGAGGGCCCTGAGCAGTTCTTC. Variable domain in full (rest from reference TRBV7-3 and TRBJ2-1): GAGVSQTPSNKVTEKGKYVELRCDPISGHTALYWYRQSLGQGPEFLIYFQGTGAADDSGLPNDRFFAVRPEGSVSTLKIQRTERGDSAVYLCASSFREGPEQFFGPGTRLTVL.